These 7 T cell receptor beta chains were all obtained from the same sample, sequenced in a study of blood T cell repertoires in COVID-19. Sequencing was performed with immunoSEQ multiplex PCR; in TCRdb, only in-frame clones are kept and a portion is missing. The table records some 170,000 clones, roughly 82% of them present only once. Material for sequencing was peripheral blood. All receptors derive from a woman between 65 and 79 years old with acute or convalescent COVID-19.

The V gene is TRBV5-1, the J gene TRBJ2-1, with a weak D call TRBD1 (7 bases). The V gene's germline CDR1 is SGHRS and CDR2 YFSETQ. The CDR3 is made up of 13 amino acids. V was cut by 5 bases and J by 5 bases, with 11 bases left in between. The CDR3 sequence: CASRAGQHNEQFF. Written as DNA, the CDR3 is TGCGCCAGCAGGGCGGGACAGCACAATGAGCAGTTCTTC.

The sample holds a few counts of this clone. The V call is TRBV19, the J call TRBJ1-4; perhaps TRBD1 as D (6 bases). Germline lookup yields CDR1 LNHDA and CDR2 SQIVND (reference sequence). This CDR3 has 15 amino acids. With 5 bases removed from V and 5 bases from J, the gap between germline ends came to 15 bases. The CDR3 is CASSPSAQGNEKLFF. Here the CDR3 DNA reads TGTGCCAGTAGTCCCAGTGCCCAGGGGAATGAAAAACTGTTTTTT.

In DNA, the CDR3 is TGTGCCAGCAGTTCAACAGCGGGCACTGAAGCTTTCTTT. It encodes CASSSTAGTEAFF. The chain links TRBV7-2 to TRBJ1-1; D not certain. Germline lookup yields CDR1 SGHTA and CDR2 FQGNSA. This CDR3 spans 13 amino acids. V was shortened by 6 bases and J by 4 bases, with 12 bases between the two germline ends.

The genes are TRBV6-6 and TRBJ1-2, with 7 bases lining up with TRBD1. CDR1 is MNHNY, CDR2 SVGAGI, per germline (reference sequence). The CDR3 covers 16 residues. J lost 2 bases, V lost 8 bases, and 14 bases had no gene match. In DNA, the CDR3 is TGTGCCAGCTCAAACGGCCTGACAGGGTCGAACTATGGCTACACCTTC. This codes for CASSNGLTGSNYGYTF.

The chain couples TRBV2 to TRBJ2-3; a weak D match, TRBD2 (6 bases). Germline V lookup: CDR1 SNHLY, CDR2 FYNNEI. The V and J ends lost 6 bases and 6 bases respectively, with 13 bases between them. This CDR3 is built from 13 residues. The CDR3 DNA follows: TGTGCCAGCAGCTCCGGGGACTTTGATACGCAGTATTTT. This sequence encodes CASSSGDFDTQYF.

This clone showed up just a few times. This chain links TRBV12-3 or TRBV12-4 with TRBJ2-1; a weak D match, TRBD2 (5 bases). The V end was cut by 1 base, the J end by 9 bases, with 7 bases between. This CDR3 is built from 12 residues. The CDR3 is CASSLGGSEQFF. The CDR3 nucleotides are TGTGCCAGCAGTTTAGGAGGGAGTGAGCAGTTCTTC.

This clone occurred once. The CDR3 is CASSILAGGVNEQFF. CDR3 nucleotide sequence: TGTGCCAGCTCTATCTTAGCGGGAGGCGTCAATGAGCAGTTCTTC. J is TRBJ2-1 and V is TRBV6-5; TRBD2 matches 10 bases. The CDR3 contains 15 residues. Unmatched junction bases numbered 10, after V lost 8 bases and J lost 6 bases. Germline CDR1 is MNHEY and CDR2 is SVGAGI.